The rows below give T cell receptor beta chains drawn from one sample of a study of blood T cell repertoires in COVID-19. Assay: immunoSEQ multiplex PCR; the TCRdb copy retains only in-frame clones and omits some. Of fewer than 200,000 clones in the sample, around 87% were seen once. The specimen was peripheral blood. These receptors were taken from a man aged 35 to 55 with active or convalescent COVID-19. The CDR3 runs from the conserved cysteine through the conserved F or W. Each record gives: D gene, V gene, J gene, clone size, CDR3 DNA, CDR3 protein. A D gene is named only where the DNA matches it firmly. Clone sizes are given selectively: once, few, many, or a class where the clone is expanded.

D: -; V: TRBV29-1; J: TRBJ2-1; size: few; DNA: TGCAGCGTTGCCAAGAGTGGCAGAGGGTCCTACAATGAGCAGTTCTTC; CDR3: CSVAKSGRGSYNEQFF
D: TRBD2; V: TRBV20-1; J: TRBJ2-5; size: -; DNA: TGTTGTTTAGCGGGGAGAGAGACCCAGTACTTC; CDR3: CCLAGRETQYF
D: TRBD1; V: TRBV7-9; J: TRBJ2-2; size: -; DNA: TGTGCCAGCAGCTTAGCGCGGGACAGGGGGTACGACACCGGGGAGCTGTTTTTT; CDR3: CASSLARDRGYDTGELFF
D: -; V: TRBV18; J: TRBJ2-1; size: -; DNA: TGTGCCAGCTCACAACCGGGACTCGGGCAGTTCTTC; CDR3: CASSQPGLGQFF
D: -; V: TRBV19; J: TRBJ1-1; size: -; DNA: TGTGCTACCACTCCTCAGGACAAGAACACTGAAGCTTTCTTT; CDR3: CATTPQDKNTEAFF
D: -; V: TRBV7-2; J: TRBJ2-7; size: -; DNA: TGTGCCAGCAGCTTGGGACTCCTGAGCTCCTACGAGCAGTACTTC; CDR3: CASSLGLLSSYEQYF
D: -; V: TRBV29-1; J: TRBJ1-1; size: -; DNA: TGCAGCGTACACAGCCTTCTGAACACTGAAGCTTTCTTT; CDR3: CSVHSLLNTEAFF
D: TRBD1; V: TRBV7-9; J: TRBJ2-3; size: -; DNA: TGTGCCAGCAGCTCATCGACAGGGAACACAGATACGCAGTATTTT; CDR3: CASSSSTGNTDTQYF
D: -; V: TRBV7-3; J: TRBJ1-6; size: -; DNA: TGTGCCAGCAGCTTAACCACAGGGCGGTCACCCCTCCACTTT; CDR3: CASSLTTGRSPLHF
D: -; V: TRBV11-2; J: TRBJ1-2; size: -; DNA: TGTGCCAGCAGCTTAGATCAAGGCCAGGGCGGTGGCTACACCTTC; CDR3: CASSLDQGQGGGYTF
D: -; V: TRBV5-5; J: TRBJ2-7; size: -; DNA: TGTGCCAGCAGCTTGGAAGGGGTCTTAAGCTACGAGCAGTACTTC; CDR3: CASSLEGVLSYEQYF
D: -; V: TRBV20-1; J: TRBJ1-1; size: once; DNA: TGCAGTGCTAGAGATTGGCCTGAAGCTTTCTTT; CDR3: CSARDWPEAFF
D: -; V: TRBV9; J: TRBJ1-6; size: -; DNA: TGTGCCAGCAGCGTGGGCACGACGCCGGGGTCACCCCTCCACTTT; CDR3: CASSVGTTPGSPLHF
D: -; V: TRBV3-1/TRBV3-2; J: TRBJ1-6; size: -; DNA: TGTGCCAGCAGCCAAGATCTGAATTCACCCCTCCACTTT; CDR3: CASSQDLNSPLHF
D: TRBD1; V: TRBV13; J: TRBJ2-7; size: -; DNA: TGTGCCAGCAGTGGACAGGGGGCTTACGAGCAGTACTTC; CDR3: CASSGQGAYEQYF
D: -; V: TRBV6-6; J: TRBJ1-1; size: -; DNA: TGTGCCAGCAGTTTATTAAACACTGAAGCTTTCTTT; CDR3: CASSLLNTEAFF
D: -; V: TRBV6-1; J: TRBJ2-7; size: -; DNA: TGTGCCAGCAGTGAATCTAGCTCCTACGAGCAGTACTTC; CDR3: CASSESSSYEQYF
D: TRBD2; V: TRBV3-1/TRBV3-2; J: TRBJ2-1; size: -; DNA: TGTGCCAGCAGCAAAACAATCGAAGCGGGGGGGCACAATGAGCAGTTCTTC; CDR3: CASSKTIEAGGHNEQFF
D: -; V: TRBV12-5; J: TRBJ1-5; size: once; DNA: TGTGCTAGTGGTTTGGGACAGGGCAATCAGCCCCAGCATTTT; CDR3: CASGLGQGNQPQHF
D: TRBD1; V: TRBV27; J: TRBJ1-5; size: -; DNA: TGTGCCAGCAGTTCTACAGGGGAGCCCCAGCATTTT; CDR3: CASSSTGEPQHF
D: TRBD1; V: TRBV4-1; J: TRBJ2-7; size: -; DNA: TGCGCCAGCAGCAAACCGGGACAGGGTTTTTACGAGCAGTACTTC; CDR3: CASSKPGQGFYEQYF
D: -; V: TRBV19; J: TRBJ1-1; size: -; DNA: TGTGCCAGTAGTTCCACAGGATACACTGAAGCTTTCTTT; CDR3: CASSSTGYTEAFF
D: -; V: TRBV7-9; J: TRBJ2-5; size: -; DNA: TGTGCCAGCAGCCTACCCACTATTCAAGAGACCCAGTACTTC; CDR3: CASSLPTIQETQYF
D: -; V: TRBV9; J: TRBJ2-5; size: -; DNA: TGTGCCAGCAGCGCGACGGACTTAGGGGGGACCCAGTACTTC; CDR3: CASSATDLGGTQYF
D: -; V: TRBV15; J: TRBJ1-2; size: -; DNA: TGTGCCACGGGCGGGCCCTACTATGGCTACACCTTC; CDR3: CATGGPYYGYTF
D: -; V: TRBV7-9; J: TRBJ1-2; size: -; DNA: TGTGCCAGCAGCTTCGACAGCCTAAGCTACACCTTC; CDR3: CASSFDSLSYTF
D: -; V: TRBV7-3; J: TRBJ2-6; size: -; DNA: TGTGCCAGCAGCTTACCCGAGGGAATAATATCGGGGGCCAACGTCCTGACTTTC; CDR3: CASSLPEGIISGANVLTF
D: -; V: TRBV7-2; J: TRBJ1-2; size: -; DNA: TGTGCCAGCAGCTCCAGGGTTTACTATGGCTACACCTTC; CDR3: CASSSRVYYGYTF